This passage covers 19 T cell receptor beta chains from one sample sequenced in a study of cytomegalovirus exposure and HLA in healthy donors. It was with 60 Vbeta and 13 Jbeta primers that the PCR ran. Clones were sequenced by immunoSEQ multiplex PCR, and TCRdb holds only the in-frame ones, with some missing. The sample shows fewer than 250,000 clones, approximately 80% of them seen only once. What was sequenced was PBMCs. All receptors derive from a woman in her thirties or forties in good health and CMV-seronegative.

The chain couples TRBV18 to TRBJ2-7; D is unresolved. Looked up from germline, CDR1 is KGHSH and CDR2 is LQKENI. Trimming removed 2 bases at V and 0 bases at J, with 8 bases between. The CDR3 is 14 amino acids. The CDR3 DNA follows: TGTGCCAGCTCACCAGGCCTCAGCTCCTACGAGCAGTACTTC. Its protein is CASSPGLSSYEQYF.

This clone was seen just once. V and J are TRBV7-3 and TRBJ2-1, with D possibly matching TRBD1 (6 bases). Per germline, CDR1 SGHTA and CDR2 FQGTGA. V was pared by 2 bases and J by 2 bases, with 13 bases between. The length of the CDR3 is 16 residues. The CDR3 reads CASSLLVGGPYNEQFF. Written as DNA, the CDR3 is TGTGCCAGCAGCTTACTCGTTGGGGGCCCCTACAATGAGCAGTTCTTC.

The gene calls are TRBV6-1 and TRBJ1-1, with unresolved D. Germline assignment: CDR1 MNHNS and CDR2 SASEGT. Trimming removed 7 bases from V and 2 bases from J, with 11 bases in between. The length of the CDR3 is 13 residues. CDR3 region: CASTRQANTEAFF. In DNA, the CDR3 is TGTGCCAGCACCAGGCAGGCTAACACTGAAGCTTTCTTT.

Only one count was recorded for this clone. The chain joins TRBV2 to TRBJ2-6; D not certain. Germline V gives CDR1 SNHLY, CDR2 FYNNEI. V lost 4 bases, J lost 4 bases, and 11 bases lay in between. The CDR3 totals 15 residues. CDR3 DNA: TGTGCCAGCAGTGGAGAGCAACTGGGGGCCAACGTCCTGACTTTC. Translating it yields CASSGEQLGANVLTF.

The chain carries TRBV5-4 and TRBJ2-1, with TRBD1 matching over 7 bases. V trimming: 0 bases; J trimming: 13 bases; junction bases outside the gene matches: 4. CDR3 length: 12 amino acids. Per germline, CDR1 SGHNT and CDR2 YYREEE (reference sequence). CDR3 in amino acids: CASSLGQGFQFF. The CDR3 DNA follows: TGTGCCAGCAGCTTGGGACAGGGATTCCAGTTCTTC.

The rearrangement links TRBV5-1 to TRBJ2-3, with D unresolved. The germline gives CDR1 SGHRS, CDR2 YFSETQ. Between the trimmed V and J ends, which lost 4 bases and 1 base, there was a span of 7 bases. The CDR3 loop spans 13 amino acids. CDR3 protein: CASSPSGTDTQYF. CDR3 nucleotides: TGCGCCAGCAGCCCGTCGGGCACAGATACGCAGTATTTT.

The chain carries TRBV25-1 and TRBJ2-3; D possibly corresponds to TRBD1 (5 bases). CDR3 size: 14 residues. V was trimmed by 3 bases and J by 5 bases, leaving 12 bases between them. Germline V gene sequence: CDR1 MGHDK, CDR2 SYGVNS. CDR3 loop: CASSEIQGEDTQYF. The CDR3 coding sequence is TGTGCCAGCAGTGAGATCCAGGGTGAAGATACGCAGTATTTT. Together with reference TRBV25-1 and TRBJ2-3, the CDR3 gives the full variable domain: EADIYQTPRYLVIGTGKKITLECSQTMGHDKMYWYQQDPGMELHLIHYSYGVNSTEKGDLSSESTVSRIRTEHFPLTLESARPSHTSQYLCASSEIQGEDTQYFGPGTRLTVL.

The chain combines TRBV9 with TRBJ1-3; 7 bases fit TRBD1. In germline, CDR1 is SGDLS, CDR2 YYNGEE. J gave up 3 bases and V 6 bases, and 9 bases lay outside the gene matches. The length of the CDR3 is 15 residues. The CDR3 coding sequence is TGTGCCAGCACCTCAGAGGGGGCGTATGGAAACACCATATATTTT. It is translated as CASTSEGAYGNTIYF.

The chain uses TRBV9 and TRBJ2-2, with TRBD1 matching 9 bases. This CDR3 region has 16 residues. Germline assignment: CDR1 SGDLS and CDR2 YYNGEE. Trimming removed 2 bases from V and 1 base from J; junction bases left unmatched: 3. The CDR3 loop reads CASSVLDRGNTGELFF. DNA for the CDR3: TGTGCCAGCAGCGTCTTGGACAGGGGGAACACCGGGGAGCTGTTTTTT.

The J gene is TRBJ1-2, the V gene TRBV19; the match to TRBD1 covers 10 bases. The CDR3 extends over 12 amino acids. The J segment lost 7 bases and the V segment lost 9 bases, leaving 5 bases of the junction unmatched. Germline-derived CDR1 and CDR2 are LNHDA and SQIVND (reference sequence). The CDR3 sequence is CASMTGGGGYTF. The CDR3 region has the DNA TGTGCCAGCATGACAGGGGGCGGTGGCTACACCTTC.

The chain couples TRBV6-5 to TRBJ1-1; D uncertain. Trimming stripped 5 bases from V and 5 bases from J, with 18 bases between. The CDR3 has 15 amino acids. The germline V gene has CDR1 MNHEY and CDR2 SVGAGI. The DNA for the CDR3 is TGTGCCAGCAGTCCTGGGCCAAGGGCGGGGACTGAAGCTTTCTTT. It yields the protein CASSPGPRAGTEAFF.

V gene TRBV6-1 combines with J gene TRBJ2-1; 10 bases are shared with TRBD2. The V gene's germline CDR1 is MNHNS and CDR2 SASEGT. V was clipped by 0 bases and J by 7 bases; unmatched bases: 3. The CDR3 runs to 15 residues. CDR3 sequence (DNA): TGTGCCAGCAGTGAAGCAGCGGGAGGGCCGAATGAGCAGTTCTTC. This encodes CASSEAAGGPNEQFF.

This clone occurred once. The J gene is TRBJ2-2, the V gene TRBV19; 13 positions agree with TRBD2. V dropped 5 bases and J dropped 5; count of bases not matched to a gene: 11. This CDR3 spans 18 amino acids. The germline CDR1 and CDR2 sequences are LNHDA and SQIVND (reference sequence). The CDR3 coding sequence is TGTGCCAGTAGTGACGGGACTAGCGGGGAGGGGTTTACCGGGGAGCTGTTTTTT. Its protein is CASSDGTSGEGFTGELFF.

The V call is TRBV9, the J call TRBJ2-1; 9 nucleotides agree with TRBD2. Germline lookup yields CDR1 SGDLS and CDR2 YYNGEE. Losses at the gene ends were 0 bases for V and 6 bases for J; bases not matched to a gene: 4. The CDR3 is 15 residues long. CDR3 nucleotides: TGTGCCAGCAGCGTAGTGGTAGCGGGGGTCAATGAGCAGTTCTTC. This translates into CASSVVVAGVNEQFF. The whole variable domain, remainder taken from reference TRBV9 and TRBJ2-1, is DSGVTQTPKHLITATGQRVTLRCSPRSGDLSVYWYQQSLDQGLQFLIQYYNGEERAKGNILERFSAQQFPDLHSELNLSSLELGDSALYFCASSVVVAGVNEQFFGPGTRLTVL.

The V and J genes are TRBV5-4 and TRBJ2-2, with TRBD2 as a possible D gene (5 bases). The CDR3 extends over 16 amino acids. CDR1 SGHNT and CDR2 YYREEE come from the germline V gene (reference sequence). V was shortened by 0 bases and J by 1 base, with 10 bases between the two germline ends. CDR3 coding DNA: TGTGCCAGCAGCTTGGCGCTAGCCCTGAACACCGGGGAGCTGTTTTTT. As protein: CASSLALALNTGELFF.

The chain uses TRBV6-1 and TRBJ2-3; D gene unclear. Germline CDR1 and CDR2: MNHNS and SASEGT. The CDR3 is 15 amino acids. V lost 4 bases and J lost 0, with 11 bases in between. The CDR3 nucleotides read TGTGCCAGCAGTGGACTCCAGAGTAGCACAGATACGCAGTATTTT. Translating it yields CASSGLQSSTDTQYF.

The chain has TRBV7-8 and TRBJ2-5; TRBD2 aligns across 10 bases. The CDR3 consists of 17 residues. Germline trimming cut 0 bases from V and 4 bases from J; bases unmatched to any gene: 8. The germline gives CDR1 SGHVS, CDR2 FQNEAQ. The chain's CDR3 is CASSLATAGGPGETQYF. CDR3 nucleotide sequence: TGTGCCAGCAGCTTAGCTACAGCGGGAGGGCCCGGAGAGACCCAGTACTTC.

J is TRBJ1-4 and V is TRBV19; D possibly corresponds to TRBD1 (5 bases). This CDR3 spans 15 amino acids. With 0 bases removed from V and 12 bases from J, the gap between germline ends came to 17 bases. Germline-derived CDR1 and CDR2 are LNHDA and SQIVND (reference sequence). The CDR3 DNA reads as TGTGCCAGTAGTATAGATTTGGGGCGGACCATCCAACTGTTTTTT. Residues: CASSIDLGRTIQLFF.

This clone was detected a few times. This sequence joins TRBV7-9 and TRBJ2-1; 10 bases line up with TRBD2. Germline CDR1 and CDR2: SEHNR and FQNEAQ (reference sequence). After removal of 3 bases from V and 6 bases from J, the junction contained 5 bases not matched to a gene. This CDR3 contains 15 residues. DNA for the CDR3: TGTGCCAGCAGCTTTGATCTAGCGGGAGCCAATGAGCAGTTCTTC. Translated: CASSFDLAGANEQFF.